This entry concerns a single T cell receptor (beta chain). The data were obtained in a study of T-cell reconstitution after alpha-beta-depleted transplantation in children. Germline values: CDR1 KGHDR, CDR2 SFDVKD. The CDR3 consists of 14 residues. Trimming stripped 10 bases from V and 0 bases from J, with 15 bases between. Unique molecular identifiers were built into the TCRbeta library. TCRdb re-called the PCR reads through MiXCR, storing one row per CDR3 protein. This table holds about 460,000 distinct CDR3 sequences, around 12% found once. The TCR sequence derives from a human donor who donated a stem cell graft to a child with combined immunodeficiency. The V call is TRBV24-1, the J call TRBJ2-7; TRBD2 is a possible D gene (7 bases). The source material was PBMCs from the stem cell graft donor, sampled from the stem cell graft. The CDR3 reads CATSEGGSSYEQYF. The DNA of the CDR3 is TGTGCCACTTCAGAGGGGGGGAGCTCCTACGAGCAGTACTTC.